This T cell receptor (beta chain) was sequenced during a study of identical twins. Addition of a universal primer site occurred through template switching, and cDNA carried unique molecular identifiers. One entry per CDR3 protein, called by TCRdb with MiXCR from the 5' RACE reads. Of about 920,000 distinct CDR3 sequences listed, 9% to 15% are singletons. Separately, the same data were catalogued under a study of yellow fever vaccine responses in identical twins.

The TCR was taken from a young woman in good health. The sequenced sample consisted of PBMCs.

The CDR3 DNA follows: TGTGCCAGCAGCTTCGCGACCCCGGGACAGGGGCCAACGCGGGAGCTGTTTTTT. Translated, it gives CASSFATPGQGPTRELFF. The chain carries TRBV7-2 and TRBJ2-2; 10 nucleotides line up with TRBD1. The CDR3 has 18 residues. CDR1 and CDR2 from the germline V gene are SGHTA and FQGNSA. V dropped 3 bases and J dropped 9; count of bases not matched to a gene: 16.